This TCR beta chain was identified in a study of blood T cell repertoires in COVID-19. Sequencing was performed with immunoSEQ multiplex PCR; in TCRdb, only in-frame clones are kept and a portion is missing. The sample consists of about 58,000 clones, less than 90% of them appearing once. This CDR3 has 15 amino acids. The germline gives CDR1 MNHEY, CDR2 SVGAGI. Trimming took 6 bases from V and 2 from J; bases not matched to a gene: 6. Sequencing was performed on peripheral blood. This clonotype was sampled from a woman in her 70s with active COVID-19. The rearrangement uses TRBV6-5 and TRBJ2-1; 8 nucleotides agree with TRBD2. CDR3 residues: CASRSPGLAYNEQFF. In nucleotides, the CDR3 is TGTGCCAGCAGGTCCCCGGGACTAGCCTACAATGAGCAGTTCTTC.